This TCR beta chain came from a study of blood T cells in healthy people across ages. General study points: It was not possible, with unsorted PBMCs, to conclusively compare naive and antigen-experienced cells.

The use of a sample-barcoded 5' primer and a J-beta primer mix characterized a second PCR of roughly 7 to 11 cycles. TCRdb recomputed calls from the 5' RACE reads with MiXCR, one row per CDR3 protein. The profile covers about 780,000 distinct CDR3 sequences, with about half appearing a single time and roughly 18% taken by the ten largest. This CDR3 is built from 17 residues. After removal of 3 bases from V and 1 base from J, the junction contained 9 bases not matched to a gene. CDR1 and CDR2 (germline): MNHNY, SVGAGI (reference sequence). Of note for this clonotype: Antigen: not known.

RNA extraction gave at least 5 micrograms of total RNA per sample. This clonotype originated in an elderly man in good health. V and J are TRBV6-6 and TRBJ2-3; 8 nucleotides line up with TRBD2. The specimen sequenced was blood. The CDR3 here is CASSYSRSGSGTDTQYF. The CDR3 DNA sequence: TGTGCCAGCAGTTATAGTCGGAGCGGGAGTGGCACAGATACGCAGTATTTT.